What follows are 15 T cell receptor beta chains derived from one specimen sequenced in a study of OX40 agonist ivuxolimab in advanced cancers. The repertoire was sequenced with immunoSEQ multiplex PCR; TCRdb's copy has only in-frame clones and lacks some. Altogether over 65,000 clones are present, 90% to 95% being singletons, with the ten largest covering 0.32%. The sample consisted of CD4+ or CD8+ T cells sorted from blood, taken in a trial of the OX40 agonist ivuxolimab. These receptors were taken from an adult with an advanced solid tumor such as melanoma, head and neck, liver or kidney cancer.

The gene calls are TRBV4-3 and TRBJ1-3, with D perhaps TRBD1 (6 bases). V was pared by 1 base and J by 7 bases, with 8 bases between. The CDR3 spans 13 residues. The V gene's germline CDR1 is LGHNA and CDR2 YSLEER. The CDR3, as DNA: TGCGCCAGCAGCCAAGCGGGGGCGAACACCATATATTTT. Amino acids: CASSQAGANTIYF.

The gene calls are TRBV5-6 and TRBJ2-3, with 9 positions matching TRBD1. V was clipped by 0 bases and J by 3 bases; unmatched bases: 2. CDR3 length: 15 residues. Looked up from germline, CDR1 is SGHDT and CDR2 is YYEEEE. CDR3 in DNA: TGTGCCAGCAGCTTGGACAGGGGGCTAACAGATACGCAGTATTTT. It is translated as CASSLDRGLTDTQYF.

This rearrangement joins TRBV4-1 to TRBJ2-3, with 8 positions matching TRBD2. Germline assignment: CDR1 MGHRA and CDR2 YSYEKL. The J segment lost 3 bases and the V segment lost 4 bases, leaving 9 bases of the junction unmatched. This CDR3 contains 16 residues. The CDR3 reads CASSRETSGGTDTQYF. DNA for the CDR3: TGCGCCAGCAGCCGGGAAACTAGCGGCGGGACAGATACGCAGTATTTT.

J is TRBJ1-6 and V is TRBV7-2, with TRBD1 as a possible D gene (6 bases). Trimming pared 5 bases from V and 9 bases from J, leaving 20 bases between. Looked up from germline, CDR1 is SGHTA and CDR2 is FQGNSA. The CDR3 is 16 residues long. CDR3 protein: CASSPHNGGLGSPLHF. The CDR3 DNA is TGTGCCAGCAGCCCGCACAACGGGGGGCTGGGTTCACCCCTCCACTTT.

V gene TRBV27 combines with J gene TRBJ2-7; D ambiguous. CDR3 length: 16 residues. V dropped 1 base and J dropped 1 base, with 14 bases sitting between them. Germline CDR1 MNHEY, CDR2 SMNVEV (reference sequence). CDR3 sequence (DNA): TGTGCCAGCAGTTTATTCCGCAGCACCACTTCCTACGAGCAGTACTTC. Translating it yields CASSLFRSTTSYEQYF.

The CDR3 nucleotides are TGTGCCCACGGACAGGGCCACGAGCAGTACTTC. Its translation is CAHGQGHEQYF. The chain combines TRBV30 with TRBJ2-7; 8 bases line up with TRBD1. Unmatched junction bases numbered 5, after V lost 8 bases and J lost 5 bases. Germline V lookup: CDR1 GTSNPN, CDR2 SVGIG (reference sequence). The CDR3 is 11 residues long.

This clone was observed a single time. CDR3 in DNA: TGTGCCAGCAAAACCCCAGGGAGAGGATCCGGGGAGCTGTTTTTT. Translated: CASKTPGRGSGELFF. This chain connects TRBV6-6 to TRBJ2-2, with D perhaps TRBD1 or TRBD2 (5 bases each). Germline CDR1 MNHNY, CDR2 SVGAGI (reference sequence). V dropped 7 bases and J dropped 6 bases, with 18 bases sitting between them. The CDR3 extends over 15 amino acids.

In nucleotides, the CDR3 is TGTGCCAGCAGTTCGCAGGGTGGCACAGATACGCAGTATTTT. Protein: CASSSQGGTDTQYF. This sequence joins TRBV27 and TRBJ2-3; D might be TRBD1 (5 bases). CDR1 and CDR2 from the germline V gene are MNHEY and SMNVEV (reference sequence). CDR3 length equals 14 residues. Trimming removed 4 bases from V and 1 base from J, with 9 bases in between.

The genes are TRBV7-9 and TRBJ2-2; 9 nucleotides match TRBD2. Germline V lookup: CDR1 SEHNR, CDR2 FQNEAQ (reference sequence). With 4 bases clipped from V and 0 bases from J, the junction kept 9 bases outside the gene matches. CDR3 length: 18 residues. CDR3 coding DNA: TGTGCCAGCAGCTCGCCGGGTGCTAGCGGGGCGAACACCGGGGAGCTGTTTTTT. The encoded protein is CASSSPGASGANTGELFF.

The rearrangement links TRBV11-2 to TRBJ2-7; D is uncertain. The CDR3 is 13 amino acids. Germline values: CDR1 SGHAT, CDR2 FQNNGV. V lost 3 bases, J lost 2 bases, and 8 bases lay in between. The DNA for the CDR3 is TGTGCCAGCAGCTTCTCCAGGACCTACGAGCAGTACTTC. Residues: CASSFSRTYEQYF.

The table lists this clone with a count of one. The J gene is TRBJ2-7, the V gene TRBV19; TRBD1 or TRBD2 may be the D gene (6 bases each). V lost 2 bases and J lost 9, with 11 bases in between. This CDR3 region has 12 residues. Germline lookup yields CDR1 LNHDA and CDR2 SQIVND (reference sequence). For the CDR3, the DNA is TGTGCCAGTAGTATACTGGGGGGCGCGCAGTACTTC. As protein: CASSILGGAQYF. The full variable domain, in which reference TRBV19 and TRBJ2-7 provide the parts outside the CDR3, is DGGITQSPKYLFRKEGQNVTLSCEQNLNHDAMYWYRQDPGQGLRLIYYSQIVNDFQKGDIAEGYSVSREKKESFPLTVTSAQKNPTAFYLCASSILGGAQYFGPGTRLTVT.

This rearrangement joins TRBV7-2 to TRBJ2-1; no clear D. Germline V lookup: CDR1 SGHTA, CDR2 FQGNSA. Between the trimmed V and J ends, which lost 1 base and 0 bases, there was a span of 7 bases. This CDR3 is built from 15 residues. CDR3 region: CASSLDGNSYNEQFF. CDR3 sequence (DNA): TGTGCCAGCAGCTTAGATGGGAACTCCTACAATGAGCAGTTCTTC.

The chain recombines TRBV7-7 with TRBJ2-1; the D gene could be TRBD1 or TRBD2 (5 bases each). The CDR3 is made up of 13 amino acids. The germline V gene encodes CDR1 SSHAT and CDR2 FNYEAQ (reference sequence). V was cut by 8 bases and J by 7 bases, with 15 bases left in between. In nucleotides, the CDR3 is TGTGCCAGCGGGGGACCGGGTGTGAATGAGCAGTTCTTC. It is translated as CASGGPGVNEQFF.

CDR3 in amino acids: CASRDRGATDTQYF. For the CDR3, the DNA is TGTGCCAGCCGGGACAGGGGCGCTACAGATACGCAGTATTTT. The chain has TRBV6-6 and TRBJ2-3; TRBD1 aligns across 10 bases. This CDR3 region has 14 residues. V trimming: 8 bases; J trimming: 3 bases; junction bases outside the gene matches: 5. Germline assignment: CDR1 MNHNY and CDR2 SVGAGI (reference sequence).

The CDR3 coding sequence is TGTGCCTGGCGTGACAGGGGCTCACCCCTCCACTTT. It codes for CAWRDRGSPLHF. The chain employs TRBV30 and TRBJ1-6; 8 bases agree with TRBD1. This CDR3 has 12 residues. The germline gives CDR1 GTSNPN, CDR2 SVGIG (reference sequence). J lost 10 bases, V lost 5 bases, and 4 bases had no gene match.